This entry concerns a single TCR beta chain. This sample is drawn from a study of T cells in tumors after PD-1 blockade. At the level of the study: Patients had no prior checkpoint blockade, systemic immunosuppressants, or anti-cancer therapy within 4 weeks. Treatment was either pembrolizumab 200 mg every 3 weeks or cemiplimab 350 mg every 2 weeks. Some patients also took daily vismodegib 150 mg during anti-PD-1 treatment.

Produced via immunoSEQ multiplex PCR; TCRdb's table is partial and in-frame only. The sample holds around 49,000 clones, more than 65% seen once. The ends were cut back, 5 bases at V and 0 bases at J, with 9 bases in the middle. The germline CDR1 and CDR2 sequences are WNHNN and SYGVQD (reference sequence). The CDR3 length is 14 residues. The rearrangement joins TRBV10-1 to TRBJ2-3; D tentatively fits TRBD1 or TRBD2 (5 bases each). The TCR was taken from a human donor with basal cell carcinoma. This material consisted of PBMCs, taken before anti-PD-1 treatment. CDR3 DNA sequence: TGCGCCAGCAGTATGGGGGTTAGCACAGATACGCAGTATTTT. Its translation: CASSMGVSTDTQYF.